One TCR beta chain is described in this entry. Its binding antigen is unknown. Base qualities are not recorded, but no much larger clone differs from it by a single base. The record originates from a study of T cells after yellow fever vaccination (dated by TCRdb to about 2019). Broadly, across the study: Libraries from fractions with low cell numbers were prepared with the SMART-Seq v4 Ultra Low Input RNA kit. To track T-cell clones before and after primary and booster YFV17D yellow fever vaccination, bulk TCR alpha and beta repertoires were sequenced longitudinally. Two healthy male donors, one aged 18 to 30 and one aged 30 to 40 years, were included in the cohort. Blood was collected at multiple timepoints before and after primary and secondary immunization, and bulk PBMC replicates and cell subsets were isolated.

Trimming takes 0 bases from V and 3 bases from J, and the germline ends sit 15 bases apart. The germline V gene (reference sequence) gives CDR1 as LGHDT and CDR2 as YNNKEL. Counted from cysteine to phenylalanine, this CDR3 has 16 amino acids. Of all the DNA, just the CDR3 is kept, 48 bases in frame from base 1. The sample's treatment or condition label is to be understood as: live attenuated yellow fever vaccine strain. A standard Ficoll-Paque protocol was used to isolate PBMCs from peripheral blood. Dynabeads CD4 and CD8 positive selection kits were used to isolate CD4 and CD8 T-cell fractions. TriZol was used to extract RNA from bulk PBMCs, CD4 and CD8 fractions, and dextramer-positive and dextramer-negative fractions. Synthesis of TCR cDNA relied on 5'RACE template switching, a step that introduced a universal primer site along with unique molecular identifiers. Priming for cDNA synthesis came from both the TCR alpha and TCR beta constant segments. Two PCR steps were used to amplify libraries, with sample barcodes and sequencing adapters being added in the second step. Sequencing of libraries was performed on Illumina HiSeq 2500 (2x100 bp) or NovaSeq (2x150 bp). In the authors' own workflow: Reads were demultiplexed and collapsed into UMI consensus sequences with MIGEC, and V(D)J alignment was performed with MiXCR. Using edgeR on replicate PBMC samples, clonotypes were called vaccine-responding if FDR was below 0.01 and the log2 fold change was above 5 up to day 15. Each bulk clonotype was labeled CD4 or CD8 based on which sequenced repertoire, CD4 or CD8, contained the clonotype at higher abundance. TCRdb took the public reads, trimmed them with fastp at Q25, ran MiXCR for clone calling and kept in-frame beta chains. A single entry per CDR3 protein holds the most common genes and DNA from its merged rows. It is TCRdb's table, rather than the study itself, that gives the V and J calls and clone size. Across this sample there are approximately 260,000 distinct CDR3 sequences, with 10% to 15% seen only once. Roughly 0.5% of the sample is held by the ten biggest clonotypes.

General study outcomes and caveats: After the booster, most clones that had expanded after primary vaccination were detected again (roughly 96% of CD4 and roughly nine tenths of CD8), suggesting broad maintenance of memory. The secondary T-cell response was weaker than the primary response but faster, peaking on day 5 instead of day 15. A small share of clonotypes occurred in both CD4 and CD8 compartments, likely arising from convergent recombination. FACS-sorted repertoires could contain abundant contaminating clonotypes from the bulk population, so computational filtering was required. Because the study included only a couple of donors, the extent to which the findings can be generalized is limited.

The sample in question was CD4+ T cells sorted from PBMCs, obtained 45 days after the yellow fever booster vaccination. The source of this sequence is a man aged 25 to 45 who received the YFV17D yellow fever vaccine. This sequence uses TRBV3-1 and TRBJ2-7; the D gene is possibly TRBD1, with 6 bases matching. The bases are TGTGCCAGCAGCCAAGATTCCTGGACAGCAAACTACGAGCAGTACTTC. It translates as CASSQDSWTANYEQYF.